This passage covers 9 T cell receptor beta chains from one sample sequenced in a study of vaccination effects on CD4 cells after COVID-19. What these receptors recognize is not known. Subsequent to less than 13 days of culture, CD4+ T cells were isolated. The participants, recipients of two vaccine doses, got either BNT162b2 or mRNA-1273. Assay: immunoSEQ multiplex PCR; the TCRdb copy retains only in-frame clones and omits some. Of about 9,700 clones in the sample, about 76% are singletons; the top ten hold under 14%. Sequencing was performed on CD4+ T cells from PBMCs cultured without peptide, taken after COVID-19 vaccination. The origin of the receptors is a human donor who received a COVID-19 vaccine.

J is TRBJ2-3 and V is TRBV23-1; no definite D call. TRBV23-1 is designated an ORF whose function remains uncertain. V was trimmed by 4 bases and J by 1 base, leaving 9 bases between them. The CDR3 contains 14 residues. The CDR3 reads CASSPTDGTDTQYF. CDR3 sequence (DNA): TGCGCCAGCAGTCCGACGGACGGCACAGATACGCAGTATTTT.

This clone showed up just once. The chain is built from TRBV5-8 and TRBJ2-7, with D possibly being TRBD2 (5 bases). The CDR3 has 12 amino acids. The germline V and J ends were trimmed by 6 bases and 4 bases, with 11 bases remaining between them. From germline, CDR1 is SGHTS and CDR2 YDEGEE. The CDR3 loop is CASTPGSYEQYF. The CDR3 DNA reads TGTGCCAGCACCCCGGGATCTTACGAGCAGTACTTC.

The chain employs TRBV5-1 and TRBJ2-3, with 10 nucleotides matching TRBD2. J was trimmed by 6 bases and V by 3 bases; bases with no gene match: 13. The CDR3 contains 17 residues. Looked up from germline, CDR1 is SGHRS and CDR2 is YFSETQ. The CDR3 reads CASSSHPSGGLADTQYF. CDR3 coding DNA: TGCGCCAGCAGCTCCCACCCTAGCGGGGGCCTGGCGGATACGCAGTATTTT.

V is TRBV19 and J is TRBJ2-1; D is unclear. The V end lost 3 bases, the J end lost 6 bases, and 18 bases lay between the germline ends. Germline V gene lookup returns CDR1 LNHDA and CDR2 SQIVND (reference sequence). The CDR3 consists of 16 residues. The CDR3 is CASSMGAWLLTNEQFF. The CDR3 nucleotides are TGTGCCAGTAGTATGGGCGCTTGGTTACTAACCAATGAGCAGTTCTTC.

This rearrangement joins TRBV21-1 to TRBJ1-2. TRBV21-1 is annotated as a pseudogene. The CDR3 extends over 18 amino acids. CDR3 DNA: TGTGCCAGCAGCCTAAAATGGAGATTACGGGGCTCGGTATATGGCTACACCTTC. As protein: CASSLKWRLRGSVYGYTF.

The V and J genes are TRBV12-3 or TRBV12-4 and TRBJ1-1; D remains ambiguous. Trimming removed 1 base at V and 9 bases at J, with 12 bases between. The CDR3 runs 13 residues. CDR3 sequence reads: CASSLGSPRKAFF. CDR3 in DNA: TGTGCCAGCAGTTTAGGCAGCCCGAGGAAAGCTTTCTTT.

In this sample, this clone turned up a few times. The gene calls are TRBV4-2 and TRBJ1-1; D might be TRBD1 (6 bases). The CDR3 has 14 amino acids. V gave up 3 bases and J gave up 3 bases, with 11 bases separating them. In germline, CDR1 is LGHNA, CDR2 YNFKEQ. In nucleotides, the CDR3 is TGTGCCAGCAGCCACCAGGGGTCCGACACTGAAGCTTTCTTT. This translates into CASSHQGSDTEAFF.

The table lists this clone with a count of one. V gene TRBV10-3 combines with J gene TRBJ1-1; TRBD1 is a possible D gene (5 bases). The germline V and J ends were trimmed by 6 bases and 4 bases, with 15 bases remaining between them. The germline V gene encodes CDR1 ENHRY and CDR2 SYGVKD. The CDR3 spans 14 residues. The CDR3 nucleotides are TGTGCCATCAGGCCGGGACTGGCGGGCACTGAAGCTTTCTTT. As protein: CAIRPGLAGTEAFF.

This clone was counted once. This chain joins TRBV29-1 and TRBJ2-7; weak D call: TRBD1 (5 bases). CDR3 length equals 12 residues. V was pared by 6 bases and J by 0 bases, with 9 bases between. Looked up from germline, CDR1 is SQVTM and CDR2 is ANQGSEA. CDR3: CSVATASYEQYF. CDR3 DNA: TGCAGCGTGGCGACAGCCTCCTACGAGCAGTACTTC.